Following are 6 T cell receptor beta chains from one sample sequenced in a study of blood T cell repertoires in COVID-19. The method was immunoSEQ multiplex PCR; TCRdb's version includes in-frame clones alone and lacks a portion of them. The table lists some 370,000 clones, 75% to 90% of them singletons, with over 4.5% in the top ten. Sequencing input: PBMCs or T cells enriched from blood (not recorded which). The receptors were sampled from a woman between 45 and 65 years old who had recovered from COVID-19.

This clone was recorded only once. The chain couples TRBV3-1 (or the pseudogene TRBV3-2) to TRBJ2-7, with TRBD1 matching over 8 bases. The CDR3 runs 13 residues. The germline V gene encodes CDR1 LGHDT and CDR2 YNNKEL (reference sequence). V shed 3 bases, J shed 4 bases, and the junction held 2 bases outside the gene matches. The CDR3 reads CASSQGQVYEQYF. CDR3 nucleotides: TGTGCCAGCAGCCAGGGACAGGTGTACGAGCAGTACTTC.

This chain connects TRBV5-1 to TRBJ2-5; 12 positions match TRBD2. CDR1 SGHRS and CDR2 YFSETQ come from the germline V gene. With V trimmed by 0 bases and J by 2 bases, 14 bases remained unmatched. CDR3 length: 20 amino acids. CDR3 residues: CASSLEKGLGLAGGQETQYF. CDR3 nucleotides: TGCGCCAGCAGCTTGGAGAAGGGGCTAGGCCTAGCGGGGGGGCAAGAGACCCAGTACTTC.

This sequence joins TRBV5-1 and TRBJ1-6, with D tentatively TRBD1 (5 bases). The CDR3 covers 15 residues. Trimming cost V 4 bases and J 9 bases, with 17 bases left between them. Germline CDR1 and CDR2: SGHRS and YFSETQ. CDR3 sequence: CASSRGTPTGSPLHF. The CDR3 bases are TGCGCCAGCAGCCGGGGGACTCCAACGGGTTCACCCCTCCACTTT.

The CDR3 sequence is CASTRSAGSTYEQYF. The DNA for the CDR3 is TGTGCCAGCACCCGATCGGCAGGGTCAACCTACGAGCAGTACTTC. J is TRBJ2-7 and V is TRBV3-1 (or the pseudogene TRBV3-2), with D possibly being TRBD1 (5 bases). Germline CDR1 LGHDT, CDR2 YNNKEL (reference sequence). V lost 7 bases and J lost 2, with 18 bases in between. The CDR3 extends over 15 amino acids.

The chain carries TRBV9 and TRBJ2-1; D ambiguous. The CDR3 totals 16 residues. Looked up from germline, CDR1 is SGDLS and CDR2 is YYNGEE. With 4 bases removed from V and 7 bases from J, the gap between germline ends came to 21 bases. CDR3 sequence (DNA): TGTGCCAGCAGCCCACGAGACCCCCTAGGCATGAATGAGCAGTTCTTC. Protein sequence: CASSPRDPLGMNEQFF.

This chain connects TRBV5-5 to TRBJ2-6; D gene uncertain. The V end was cut by 4 bases, the J end by 3 bases, with 17 bases between. CDR3 length: 17 residues. The V gene's germline CDR1 is SGHKS and CDR2 YYEKEE (reference sequence). The CDR3 bases are TGTGCCAGCAGCCTACAGCAGACACGTTTTGGGGCCAACGTCCTGACTTTC. Translated, it gives CASSLQQTRFGANVLTF.